The 9 T cell receptor beta chains in this list originate from one sample, sequenced in a study of blood T cell repertoires in COVID-19 (dated by TCRdb to about 2020). The library was made by the immunoSEQ multiplex PCR assay. In TCRdb, the immuneACCESS table is reduced to in-frame sequences with V and J assigned. These tables do not hold every clone; where another copy was compared, an unresolved V gene accounts for under half, and the others remain unexplained. This sample has about 440,000 clones in its table, and about 91% of those were observed once. The ten largest clones represent around 12% of the sample. Sequenced: peripheral blood. All receptors come from a woman between 50 and 59 years old with COVID-19, enrolled during active disease.

The rearrangement links TRBV7-6 to TRBJ2-5; the match to TRBD1 covers 12 bases. V lost 8 bases, J lost 5 bases, and 9 bases stayed unmatched. The germline V gene encodes CDR1 SGHVS and CDR2 FNYEAQ. CDR3 size: 15 residues. The CDR3 protein is CASRHGTGGRETQYF. As DNA, the CDR3 is TGTGCCAGCCGACACGGGACAGGGGGCAGGGAGACCCAGTACTTC.

This chain joins TRBV12-5 and TRBJ2-3; 9 nucleotides line up with TRBD1. The CDR3 runs 12 residues. The germline gives CDR1 LGHNT, CDR2 FRNRAP. CDR3 coding DNA: TGTGCACTCCCATGGCCCGGGACAGGGAAGTATTTT. This sequence encodes CALPWPGTGKYF.

The genes are TRBV5-6 and TRBJ2-2, with TRBD1 as a possible D gene (5 bases). The V gene lost 0 bases and the J gene lost 6 bases, with 6 bases spanning the gap. In germline, CDR1 is SGHDT, CDR2 YYEEEE. The CDR3 spans 13 residues. The CDR3 loop reads CASSLGGPGELFF. The CDR3 DNA reads TGTGCCAGCAGCTTGGGGGGCCCCGGGGAGCTGTTTTTT.

The V and J genes are TRBV5-1 and TRBJ2-1, with 7 bases identical to TRBD1. Germline-derived CDR1 and CDR2 are SGHRS and YFSETQ. The CDR3 totals 13 residues. Germline trimming cut 4 bases from V and 6 bases from J; bases unmatched to any gene: 4. CDR3 sequence reads: CASSTGATNEQFF. CDR3 bases: TGCGCCAGCAGCACAGGGGCCACCAATGAGCAGTTCTTC.

The chain carries TRBV11-2 and TRBJ1-2; D gene ambiguous. This CDR3 is 12 amino acids long. Germline loops: CDR1 SGHAT, CDR2 FQNNGV. The ends were cut back, 5 bases at V and 4 bases at J, with 8 bases in the middle. The CDR3 DNA reads as TGTGCCAGCAGCGTGATGAGCTATGGCTACACCTTC. It yields the protein CASSVMSYGYTF.

The genes are TRBV7-9 and TRBJ2-2; the D gene is possibly TRBD2 (5 bases). Trimming shortened V by 3 bases and J by 4 bases, and 9 bases separated the two germline ends. The CDR3 is 14 amino acids. Germline V gene sequence: CDR1 SEHNR, CDR2 FQNEAQ (reference sequence). Written as DNA, the CDR3 is TGTGCCAGCAGCTTTGGCGGACTCACCGGGGAGCTGTTTTTT. As protein: CASSFGGLTGELFF.

The genes are TRBV5-1 and TRBJ1-4; TRBD1 matches 7 bases. The CDR3 runs 15 residues. The germline V gene encodes CDR1 SGHRS and CDR2 YFSETQ. J lost 8 bases, V lost 0 bases, and 7 bases had no gene match. As DNA, the CDR3 is TGCGCCAGCAGCTTGGAGGGGGCCCGATGGGAAAAACTGTTTTTT. It is translated as CASSLEGARWEKLFF.

This sequence joins TRBV5-6 and TRBJ1-1; D is unclear. The CDR3 covers 13 residues. CDR1 is SGHDT, CDR2 YYEEEE, per germline. V was shortened by 1 base and J by 11 bases, with 15 bases between the two germline ends. CDR3 nucleotide sequence: TGTGCCAGCAGCTTGCCGTCGTCGCGGGAGGCTTTCTTT. This codes for CASSLPSSREAFF.

The V and J genes are TRBV7-9 and TRBJ2-7; TRBD1 matches 9 bases. Germline V lookup: CDR1 SEHNR, CDR2 FQNEAQ (reference sequence). The CDR3 covers 14 residues. The trim removed 6 bases at V and 1 base at J, leaving 4 bases unmatched. The CDR3 region is CASSFGTGSYEQYF. Here the CDR3 DNA reads TGTGCCAGCAGTTTCGGGACAGGGTCCTACGAGCAGTACTTC.